The T cell receptor (beta chain) under discussion was sequenced for a study of blood T cell repertoires in COVID-19. In the study overall: Sites across the United States, Italy and Spain contributed samples from acute and convalescent COVID-19. T cells, B-cell-depleted T cells, or PBMCs provided the cDNA or gDNA that served as material.

Study processing details: Estimates of nucleated cell counts were drawn from the amplification of reference gene primers. Clones were read by immunoSEQ multiplex PCR, and TCRdb kept only the in-frame ones, dropping some. V and J calls and clone size follow that table, whereas D and trimming were derived from the DNA. The sample has 150,000 to 250,000 clones, 70% to 85% seen once; the top ten hold about 6.9%. This clone has more than one count but fewer than ten. The CDR3 extends over 14 amino acids. Germline CDR1 reads LNHDA; CDR2 reads SQIVND (reference sequence). The V end lost 4 bases, the J end lost 4 bases, and 10 bases lay between the germline ends.

V usage is TRBV19 and J usage is TRBJ2-2; D gene ambiguous. The source is a human donor with acute or convalescent COVID-19. The donor label of this sample is uncertain. Sequenced input: peripheral blood. The CDR3 loop is CASSTRLSTGELFF. The CDR3 bases are TGTGCCAGTAGTACTCGACTGAGCACCGGGGAGCTGTTTTTT.